The clone carrying this TCR beta chain occurred a few times. Its antigen is as yet unknown. The data are from a study of blood T cells in healthy people across ages. Study observations and caveats: Significant beta diversity loss was already apparent by age approximately 42, declining roughly linearly.

Next came a second PCR, run for about 7 to 12 cycles, which used a sample-barcoded 5' primer along with a J-beta primer mix. TCRdb ran MiXCR on the 5' RACE reads and lists one entry per CDR3 protein. The table has about 500,000 distinct CDR3 sequences, around 24% seen once. V lost 6 bases to trimming and J lost 1 base; unmatched junction nucleotides: 11. The CDR3 is 17 amino acids. Per the germline V gene, CDR1 is SEHNR and CDR2 is FQNEAQ (reference sequence). The sample was also linked to a second study, of T cells of mothers and their children. That study reports: Samples were obtained from a few healthy Caucasian mothers and their six children. Mother-child pairs who were related displayed a slightly higher overlap than unrelated pairs, a difference that was non-significant.

This rearrangement joins TRBV7-9 to TRBJ1-4; 7 bases are shared with TRBD1. The receptor was derived from a boy younger than 18 in good health. Sample: blood. The CDR3 reads CASRHDVGGRTNEKLFF. DNA of the CDR3: TGTGCCAGCAGACATGATGTAGGGGGCAGAACTAATGAAAAACTGTTTTTT.